The 17 T cell receptor beta chains reported below all come from one sample, sequenced in a study of radiotherapy plus CTLA-4 blockade in lung cancer. TCRdb's copy holds only in-frame clones and misses some; the assay was immunoSEQ multiplex PCR. The table lists roughly 100,000 clones, roughly 80% of them singletons. Sequenced here: peripheral blood, sampled from a patient treated with radiotherapy plus ipilimumab. The receptors come from a human donor with non-small cell lung cancer who had a partial response to radiotherapy plus ipilimumab.

The chain carries TRBV7-9 and TRBJ1-2, with D perhaps TRBD1 (6 bases). The germline V gene encodes CDR1 SEHNR and CDR2 FQNEAQ (reference sequence). V was shortened by 6 bases and J by 3 bases, with 14 bases between the two germline ends. The CDR3 contains 14 residues. This chain's CDR3 is CASRQGEGDYGYTF. In DNA, the CDR3 is TGTGCCAGCAGGCAAGGGGAGGGGGACTATGGCTACACCTTC. Full variable domain (remainder filled in from reference TRBV7-9 and TRBJ1-2): DTGVSQNPRHKITKRGQNVTFRCDPISEHNRLYWYRQTLGQGPEFLTYFQNEAQLEKSRLLSDRFSAERPKGSFSTLEIQRTEQGDSAMYLCASRQGEGDYGYTFGSGTRLTVV.

DNA for the CDR3: TGCGCCAGCAGCCTGGGACAGGGTTTGGAGACCCAGTACTTC. It specifies CASSLGQGLETQYF. V is TRBV5-1 and J is TRBJ2-5, with 9 bases identical to TRBD1. The V gene's germline CDR1 is SGHRS and CDR2 YFSETQ. This CDR3 contains 14 residues. The junction had 6 bases not matched to a gene; V was cut back by 4 bases and J by 5 bases.

The V call is TRBV11-2, the J call TRBJ1-2, with 8 bases lining up with TRBD1. The CDR3 loop spans 17 amino acids. CDR1 is SGHAT, CDR2 FQNNGV, per germline. V lost 0 bases, J lost 7 bases, and 13 bases stayed unmatched. CDR3 sequence (DNA): TGTGCCAGCAGCTTAGATCACCGGACAGGGATTTTCGGTGGCTACACCTTC. Translated, it gives CASSLDHRTGIFGGYTF. Combining the CDR3 with reference TRBV11-2 and TRBJ1-2 gives the whole variable domain EAGVAQSPRYKIIEKRQSVAFWCNPISGHATLYWYQQILGQGPKLLIQFQNNGVVDDSQLPKDRFSAERLKGVDSTLKIQPAKLEDSAVYLCASSLDHRTGIFGGYTFGSGTRLTVV.

This clone showed up just once. The genes are TRBV27 and TRBJ2-7; D is ambiguous. The V end lost 1 base, the J end lost 2 bases, and 12 bases lay between the germline ends. In germline, CDR1 is MNHEY, CDR2 SMNVEV (reference sequence). This CDR3 is 15 amino acids long. The CDR3 region has the DNA TGTGCCAGCAGTTTATACAAGCAGGAACCCTACGAGCAGTACTTC. As protein: CASSLYKQEPYEQYF.

This chain links TRBV7-3 with TRBJ2-1, with D tentatively TRBD2 (5 bases). The CDR3 is 15 amino acids. Germline V gene sequence: CDR1 SGHTA, CDR2 FQGTGA. Trimming pared 2 bases from V and 6 bases from J, leaving 14 bases between. The CDR3 bases are TGTGCCAGCAGCTTAGAGGGAGTTAGATCCAATGAGCAGTTCTTC. It is translated as CASSLEGVRSNEQFF.

The chain recombines TRBV6-5 with TRBJ1-1, with D tentatively TRBD1 (6 bases). Germline CDR1 MNHEY, CDR2 SVGAGI. The V end was cut by 0 bases, the J end by 3 bases, with 14 bases between. The length of the CDR3 is 16 residues. The CDR3 DNA is TGTGCCAGCAGTTACTCCACAGGGCCCGGGGACACTGAAGCTTTCTTT. Protein: CASSYSTGPGDTEAFF.

This clone was detected ten times or more. The V gene is TRBV14, the J gene TRBJ2-2, with D maybe TRBD1 (6 bases). The CDR3 is 16 residues long. V lost 2 bases to trimming and J lost 1 base, with 11 bases between them. CDR1 and CDR2 from the germline V gene are SGHDN and FVKESK. In nucleotides, the CDR3 is TGTGCCAGCAGCCAAAGGACAGCGATGAACACCGGGGAGCTGTTTTTT. It encodes CASSQRTAMNTGELFF. Full variable domain (remainder filled in from reference TRBV14 and TRBJ2-2): EAGVTQFPSHSVIEKGQTVTLRCDPISGHDNLYWYRRVMGKEIKFLLHFVKESKQDESGMPNNRFLAERTGGTYSTLKVQPAELEDSGVYFCASSQRTAMNTGELFFGEGSRLTVL.

V is TRBV5-8 and J is TRBJ2-7; maybe TRBD1 (5 bases). The germline CDR1 and CDR2 sequences are SGHTS and YDEGEE. The CDR3 has 15 amino acids. Trimming left V 4 bases short and J 0 bases short, with 14 bases between. This CDR3 reads CASSRGPKPSYEQYF. In DNA, the CDR3 is TGTGCCAGCAGCAGGGGTCCCAAGCCCTCCTACGAGCAGTACTTC.

V usage is TRBV6-4 and J usage is TRBJ2-2, with a possible D match to TRBD1 (6 bases). Germline CDR1 is MRHNA and CDR2 is SNTAGT. V lost 4 bases and J 6 bases, leaving 9 bases between the germline ends. CDR3 length equals 13 residues. CDR3 nucleotide sequence: TGTGCCAGCAGTGCGGGACAAGCCGGGGAGCTGTTTTTT. Its protein is CASSAGQAGELFF.

The rearrangement joins TRBV2 to TRBJ2-1; TRBD1 is a possible D gene (6 bases). CDR3 length: 13 amino acids. V was pared by 4 bases and J by 4 bases, with 8 bases between. In germline, CDR1 is SNHLY, CDR2 FYNNEI. CDR3 sequence reads: CASSGTVYNEQFF. The CDR3 region has the DNA TGTGCCAGCAGTGGGACAGTATACAATGAGCAGTTCTTC.

The V and J genes are TRBV11-2 and TRBJ2-5; 10 bases map to TRBD1. Trimming at V came to 5 bases and at J to 5 bases, leaving 5 bases not matched to a gene. The CDR3 totals 14 residues. Germline CDR1 SGHAT, CDR2 FQNNGV. The CDR3 is CASSQDRGRETQYF. The CDR3 nucleotides are TGTGCCAGCAGCCAAGACAGGGGGCGGGAGACCCAGTACTTC.

The rearrangement links TRBV9 to TRBJ2-1; 8 nucleotides align to TRBD1. CDR3 length: 16 residues. Germline-derived CDR1 and CDR2 are SGDLS and YYNGEE. The V gene end was trimmed by 4 bases and the J gene end by 2 bases; junction bases not matched to a gene: 8. CDR3 DNA: TGTGCCAGCAGCCCCGACGGGACAGGCGCCTACAATGAGCAGTTCTTC. Its translation: CASSPDGTGAYNEQFF.

The chain uses TRBV27 and TRBJ2-6; D might be TRBD1 (5 bases). Germline V gene lookup returns CDR1 MNHEY and CDR2 SMNVEV (reference sequence). With 6 bases removed from V and 4 bases from J, the gap between germline ends came to 10 bases. The CDR3 totals 14 residues. Here the CDR3 DNA reads TGTGCCAGCAGCAGGGTTTACGGGGCCAACGTCCTGACTTTC. The encoded protein is CASSRVYGANVLTF.

CDR3 residues: CASSYHRGRLAEAFF. Here the CDR3 DNA reads TGTGCCAGCAGCTACCACAGGGGGCGCTTGGCTGAAGCTTTCTTT. The chain carries TRBV7-8 and TRBJ1-1; 9 positions agree with TRBD1. The CDR3 covers 15 residues. Germline values: CDR1 SGHVS, CDR2 FQNEAQ. V shed 4 bases and J 6 bases; nucleotides not matched to a gene: 9.

This clone was counted a few times. V is TRBV29-1 and J is TRBJ2-5, with 12 bases matching TRBD1. Germline V lookup: CDR1 SQVTM, CDR2 ANQGSEA. The CDR3 covers 13 residues. DNA of the CDR3: TGCACCACGGGGGACAGGGGGCCGGAGACCCAGTACTTC. This translates into CTTGDRGPETQYF.

V and J are TRBV5-4 and TRBJ2-1; 7 nucleotides match TRBD2. Germline assignment: CDR1 SGHNT and CDR2 YYREEE (reference sequence). V lost 7 bases and J lost 6; bases outside the gene matches: 7. This CDR3 has 13 residues. The CDR3 is CASRGDALNEQFF. CDR3 in DNA: TGTGCCAGCCGGGGGGACGCCCTCAATGAGCAGTTCTTC.

The rearrangement uses TRBV7-3 and TRBJ2-3, with D possibly being TRBD2 (6 bases). This CDR3 is built from 15 residues. From germline, CDR1 is SGHTA and CDR2 FQGTGA. V gave up 4 bases and J gave up 0 bases, with 11 bases separating them. The CDR3 region has the DNA TGTGCCAGCAGCTCGGACTACCCGAGCACAGATACGCAGTATTTT. Protein product: CASSSDYPSTDTQYF.